These T cell receptor beta chains were read from a single sample in a study of T cell responses to AZD1222 COVID-19 vaccine. This table comes from immunoSEQ multiplex PCR, and its TCRdb copy is limited to in-frame clones, with some not included. The sample holds 30,000 to 40,000 clones, approximately 80% seen once. This sample comprised peripheral blood, obtained 28 days after the second AZD1222 dose. These receptors were collected from an adult who received the AZD1222 COVID-19 vaccine. Both conserved end residues are part of each CDR3. The D gene is left open where the match is weak. A row's size may be missing; if present it is once, few, many or a size class.

V gene	clone size	J gene	D gene	CDR3 protein	CDR3 DNA
TRBV25-1	NA	TRBJ1-6	TRBD1	CASRDDRVNNSPLHF	TGTGCCAGCAGGGACGACAGGGTGAACAATTCACCCCTCCACTTT
TRBV28	few	TRBJ1-1	NA	CASGSPMRNTEAFF	TGTGCCAGCGGTTCTCCTATGAGGAACACTGAAGCTTTCTTT
TRBV6-5	once	TRBJ2-7	NA	CASRGDPSYEQYF	TGTGCCAGCAGGGGGGATCCCTCCTACGAGCAGTACTTC
TRBV18	NA	TRBJ2-1	TRBD2	CASSPPGLAGGSSYNEQFF	TGTGCCAGCTCACCGCCTGGACTAGCGGGGGGCAGCTCCTACAATGAGCAGTTCTTC
TRBV5-4	NA	TRBJ1-5	NA	CASSVDGWQPQHF	TGTGCCAGCAGCGTGGACGGTTGGCAGCCCCAGCATTTT
TRBV5-3	once	TRBJ1-4	TRBD1	CARSGVGTGYEKLFF	TGTGCCAGAAGCGGGGTCGGGACAGGGTACGAAAAACTGTTTTTT
TRBV12-3/TRBV12-4	NA	TRBJ2-1	NA	CASRPGANEQFF	TGTGCCAGCAGACCAGGGGCCAATGAGCAGTTCTTC
TRBV7-2	NA	TRBJ2-1	NA	CASSLGGSPNEQFF	TGTGCCAGCAGCTTAGGAGGGTCTCCCAATGAGCAGTTCTTC
TRBV28	once	TRBJ2-7	TRBD2	CASSLLTTLAGGYEQYF	TGTGCCAGCAGCCTTCTGACAACTCTAGCGGGGGGCTACGAGCAGTACTTC
TRBV9	NA	TRBJ1-1	TRBD1	CASSSSQGAITEAFF	TGTGCCAGCAGCTCATCCCAGGGGGCGATCACTGAAGCTTTCTTT
TRBV7-9	NA	TRBJ2-1	TRBD2	CASSLAGLGYHEQFF	TGTGCCAGCAGCTTAGCGGGACTAGGTTATCATGAGCAGTTCTTC
TRBV6-5	NA	TRBJ1-3	NA	CASVSSVGNTIYF	TGTGCCAGCGTTTCCAGTGTTGGAAACACCATATATTTT
TRBV27	NA	TRBJ2-5	TRBD2	CASRPLAGGHLYQETQYF	TGTGCCAGCAGACCCCTAGCGGGGGGCCACCTATACCAAGAGACCCAGTACTTC
TRBV12-5	few	TRBJ2-1	NA	CASGLVLGGTHNEQFF	TGTGCTAGTGGTTTGGTACTTGGGGGGACGCACAATGAGCAGTTCTTC
TRBV19	NA	TRBJ1-4	TRBD1	CASHTRGRGEKLFF	TGTGCCAGTCATACCAGGGGGCGCGGTGAAAAACTGTTTTTT
TRBV7-8	NA	TRBJ1-3	NA	CASSRTENTIYF	TGTGCCAGCAGCAGGACAGAGAACACCATATATTTT
TRBV6-1	NA	TRBJ2-2	NA	CASSEVQGHTGELFF	TGTGCCAGCAGTGAAGTACAGGGTCACACCGGGGAGCTGTTTTTT
TRBV5-5	NA	TRBJ2-3	NA	CASSLGGWTTSTDTQYF	TGTGCCAGCAGCTTGGGAGGGTGGACAACCAGCACAGATACGCAGTATTTT
TRBV10-2	NA	TRBJ1-5	NA	CASSKVGVGNQPQHF	TGCGCCAGCAGTAAAGTAGGGGTTGGGAATCAGCCCCAGCATTTT
TRBV7-9	NA	TRBJ2-3	NA	CAWGSQYF	TGTGCGTGGGGGTCGCAGTATTTT
TRBV6-5	NA	TRBJ2-7	NA	CASSYSYRDYEQYF	TGTGCCAGCAGTTACTCCTACAGGGACTACGAGCAGTACTTC
TRBV11-2	NA	TRBJ2-3	TRBD2	CASSARTRGTDTQYF	TGTGCCAGCAGCGCGCGGACTAGAGGTACAGATACGCAGTATTTT
TRBV7-2	few	TRBJ1-5	NA	CASSSSWGGLQPQHF	TGTGCCAGCAGCTCATCGTGGGGTGGCCTTCAGCCCCAGCATTTT
TRBV18	NA	TRBJ2-5	NA	CASSPRSGTGPRGETQYF	TGTGCCAGCTCACCACGAAGCGGGACAGGTCCCAGAGGGGAGACCCAGTACTTC
TRBV7-2	NA	TRBJ1-5	NA	CASSPIRGSNQPQHF	TGTGCCAGCAGCCCCATCAGGGGTAGCAATCAGCCCCAGCATTTT
TRBV6-2/TRBV6-3	NA	TRBJ2-6	NA	CASSFVMGSGANVLTF	TGTGCCAGCAGTTTCGTAATGGGCTCTGGGGCCAACGTCCTGACTTTC
TRBV28	NA	TRBJ1-3	TRBD1	CASIRTGGFSGNTIYF	TGTGCCAGCATTAGGACAGGGGGCTTCTCTGGAAACACCATATATTTT
TRBV12-5	few	TRBJ1-2	TRBD1	CASGPDGQGAGYTF	TGTGCTAGTGGCCCCGACGGACAGGGGGCTGGCTACACCTTC
TRBV9	few	TRBJ2-5	NA	CASSRQVNQETQYF	TGTGCCAGCAGTCGACAGGTTAACCAAGAGACCCAGTACTTC
TRBV6-4	NA	TRBJ2-3	NA	CASTRKGVRDTQYF	TGTGCCAGCACCCGAAAGGGGGTACGAGATACGCAGTATTTT
TRBV7-2	NA	TRBJ2-1	TRBD1	CASLGQEYYNEQFF	TGTGCCAGCTTGGGACAGGAATACTACAATGAGCAGTTCTTC
TRBV14	NA	TRBJ1-2	TRBD1	CASSRNHRGGYGYTF	TGTGCCAGCAGCCGAAACCACAGGGGAGGCTATGGCTACACCTTC
TRBV3-1/TRBV3-2	few	TRBJ1-4	NA	CASSVVRANEKLFF	TGTGCCAGCAGCGTCGTGAGGGCTAATGAAAAACTGTTTTTT
TRBV19	medium-sized	TRBJ1-5	NA	CASRPGQDLPHQPQHF	TGTGCCAGTAGACCGGGACAAGATCTTCCTCATCAGCCCCAGCATTTT
TRBV3-1/TRBV3-2	once	TRBJ2-6	NA	CASSQRLGGLGANVLTF	TGTGCCAGCAGCCAACGGTTGGGGGGGCTGGGGGCCAACGTCCTGACTTTC
TRBV7-8	NA	TRBJ2-2	TRBD1	CASKGQGFSNTGELFF	TGTGCCAGCAAGGGACAGGGCTTTTCGAACACCGGGGAGCTGTTTTTT
TRBV5-4	NA	TRBJ1-4	NA	CASSFRAGDNEKLFF	TGTGCCAGCAGCTTCCGGGCAGGGGATAATGAAAAACTGTTTTTT
TRBV30	medium-sized	TRBJ1-3	NA	CAWRRNSGNTIYF	TGTGCCTGGAGACGAAACTCTGGAAACACCATATATTTT
TRBV12-3/TRBV12-4	NA	TRBJ1-2	TRBD1	CASSTGQDYGYTF	TGTGCCAGCAGCACAGGACAGGACTATGGCTACACCTTC
TRBV2	once	TRBJ1-5	NA	CASSRDLSHPQHF	TGTGCCAGCAGCCGGGACCTTTCCCATCCCCAGCATTTT
TRBV19	NA	TRBJ2-7	NA	CASSTTAPSKEQYF	TGTGCCAGTAGTACAACCGCCCCGTCTAAAGAGCAGTACTTC
TRBV5-1	once	TRBJ1-5	NA	CASSLEVGQPQHF	TGCGCCAGCAGCCTGGAGGTCGGCCAGCCCCAGCATTTT
TRBV18	NA	TRBJ1-3	NA	CASSPPDSNTIYF	TGTGCCAGCTCACCACCGGATTCTAACACCATATATTTT
TRBV3-1/TRBV3-2	NA	TRBJ2-5	NA	CASSYVVETQYF	TGTGCCAGCAGTTACGTGGTGGAGACCCAGTACTTC
TRBV4-1	few	TRBJ1-2	TRBD1	CASSQADRGSRGYTF	TGCGCCAGCAGCCAAGCCGACAGGGGGTCCCGCGGCTACACCTTC
TRBV10-3	few	TRBJ2-5	NA	CAISDPSAWGSSQETQYF	TGTGCCATCAGTGACCCTTCTGCTTGGGGCAGTAGCCAAGAGACCCAGTACTTC
TRBV18	NA	TRBJ2-1	NA	CASSLRQVGGEQFF	TGTGCCAGCTCACTACGACAGGTCGGTGGCGAGCAGTTCTTC
TRBV6-5	NA	TRBJ1-5	NA	CASSYSGAKEPQHF	TGTGCCAGCAGTTACTCCGGGGCGAAAGAGCCCCAGCATTTT
TRBV10-3	NA	TRBJ1-5	NA	CAISQNSNQPQHF	TGTGCCATTTCGCAGAATAGCAATCAGCCCCAGCATTTT
TRBV24-1	NA	TRBJ1-1	TRBD1	CATSPYGTGGRTEAFF	TGTGCCACCAGCCCGTACGGGACAGGGGGCAGAACTGAAGCTTTCTTT
TRBV7-8	NA	TRBJ1-2	TRBD1	CASSLGRDSKTGF	TGTGCCAGCAGCCTGGGACGGGACAGTAAAACCGGCTTC
TRBV19	medium-sized	TRBJ2-1	NA	CASSINKDNEQFF	TGTGCCAGTAGTATCAATAAGGACAATGAGCAGTTCTTC
TRBV7-2	once	TRBJ1-5	NA	CASSGVGNQPQHF	TGTGCCAGCAGTGGTGTGGGGAATCAGCCCCAGCATTTT
TRBV6-6	NA	TRBJ1-6	TRBD1	CASSTGQGAGNSPLHF	TGTGCCAGCAGTACGGGACAGGGGGCTGGGAATTCACCCCTCCACTTT
TRBV18	once	TRBJ2-1	TRBD2	CASSLAGDNEQFF	TGTGCCAGCTCACTAGCGGGGGACAATGAGCAGTTCTTC
TRBV19	NA	TRBJ1-4	NA	CASSPSLRPNQKLFF	TGTGCCAGTAGCCCCTCCCTGCGGCCTAATCAAAAACTGTTTTTT